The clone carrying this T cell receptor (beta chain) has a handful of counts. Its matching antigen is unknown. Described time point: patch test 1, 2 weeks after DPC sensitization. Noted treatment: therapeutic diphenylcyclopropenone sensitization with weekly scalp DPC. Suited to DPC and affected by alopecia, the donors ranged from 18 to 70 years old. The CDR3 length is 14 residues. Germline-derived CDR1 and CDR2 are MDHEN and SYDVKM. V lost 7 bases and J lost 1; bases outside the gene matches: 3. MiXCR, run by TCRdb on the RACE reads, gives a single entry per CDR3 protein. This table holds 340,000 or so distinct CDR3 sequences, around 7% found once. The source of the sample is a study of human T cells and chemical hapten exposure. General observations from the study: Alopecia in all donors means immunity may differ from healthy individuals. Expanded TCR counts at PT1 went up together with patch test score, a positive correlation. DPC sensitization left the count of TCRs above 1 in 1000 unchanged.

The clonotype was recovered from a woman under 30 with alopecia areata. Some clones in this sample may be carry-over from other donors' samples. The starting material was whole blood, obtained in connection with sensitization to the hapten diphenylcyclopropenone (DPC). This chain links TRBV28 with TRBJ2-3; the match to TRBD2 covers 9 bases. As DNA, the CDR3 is TGTGCCAGCACCCCTAGCGGGGGCACAGATACGCAGTATTTT. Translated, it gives CASTPSGGTDTQYF.